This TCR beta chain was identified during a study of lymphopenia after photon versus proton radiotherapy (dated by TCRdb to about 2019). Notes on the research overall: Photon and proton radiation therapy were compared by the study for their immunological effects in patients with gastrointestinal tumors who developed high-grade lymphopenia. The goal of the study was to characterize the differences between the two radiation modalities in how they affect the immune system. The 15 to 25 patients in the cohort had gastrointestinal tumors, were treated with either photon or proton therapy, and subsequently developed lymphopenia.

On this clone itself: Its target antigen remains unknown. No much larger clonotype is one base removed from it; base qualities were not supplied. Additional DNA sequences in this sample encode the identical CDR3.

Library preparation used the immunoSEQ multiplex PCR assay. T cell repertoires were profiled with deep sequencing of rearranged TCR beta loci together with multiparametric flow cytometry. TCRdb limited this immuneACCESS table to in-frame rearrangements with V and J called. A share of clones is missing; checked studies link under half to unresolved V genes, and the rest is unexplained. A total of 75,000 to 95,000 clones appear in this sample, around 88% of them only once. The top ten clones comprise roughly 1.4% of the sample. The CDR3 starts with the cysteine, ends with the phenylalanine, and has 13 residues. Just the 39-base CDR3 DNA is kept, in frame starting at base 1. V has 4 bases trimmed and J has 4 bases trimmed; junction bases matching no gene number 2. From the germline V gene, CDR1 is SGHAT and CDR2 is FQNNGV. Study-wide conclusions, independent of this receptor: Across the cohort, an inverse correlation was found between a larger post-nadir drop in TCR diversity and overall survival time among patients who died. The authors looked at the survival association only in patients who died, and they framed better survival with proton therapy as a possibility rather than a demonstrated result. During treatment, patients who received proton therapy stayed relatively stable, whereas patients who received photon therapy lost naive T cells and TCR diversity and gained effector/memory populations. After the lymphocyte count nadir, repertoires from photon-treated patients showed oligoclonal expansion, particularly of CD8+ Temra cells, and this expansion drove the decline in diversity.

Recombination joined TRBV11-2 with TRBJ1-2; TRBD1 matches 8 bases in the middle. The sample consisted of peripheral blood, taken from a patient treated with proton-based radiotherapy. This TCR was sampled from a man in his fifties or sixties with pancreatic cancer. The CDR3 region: CASSSDRAYGYTF. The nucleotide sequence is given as TGTGCCAGCAGCTCGGACAGGGCCTATGGCTACACCTTC.